A selection of T cell receptor beta chains follows, all from one sample in a study of OX40 agonist ivuxolimab in advanced cancers. Produced via immunoSEQ multiplex PCR; TCRdb's table is partial and in-frame only. The sample lists some 40,000 clones; about 85% were seen once. The sample consisted of CD4+ or CD8+ T cells sorted from blood, taken in a trial of the OX40 agonist ivuxolimab. These receptors all come from an adult with an advanced solid tumor such as melanoma, head and neck, liver or kidney cancer. CDR3s include the opening cysteine and the closing phenylalanine or tryptophan. D genes are given only for firm matches.

15,NA,TRBV6-4,CASSSDTSSYNEQFF
17,NA,TRBV28,CASSPSGGQGLYNEQFF
16,NA,TRBV4-3,CASSQDRGTNYNEQFF
11,NA,TRBV7-6,CASSAGLRPFF
15,TRBD2,TRBV11-1,CASSIVAGAGNEQFF
14,NA,TRBV6-5,CASSEQGSGNTIYF
18,NA,TRBV1,CTSSQEGLAGSPVGEQYF
18,TRBD2,TRBV19,CASSIDLFGTSYYNEQFF
14,NA,TRBV6-5,CASSIMGGSETQYF
16,TRBD1,TRBV9,CASIPMGDRYYNEQFF
14,NA,TRBV4-2,CASSQERAENEQYF
16,TRBD1,TRBV9,CASSEDGTGDTDTQYF
15,NA,TRBV2,CASIDHREGNQPQHF
19,TRBD1,TRBV7-6,CASSLGSVWGTGGYNEQFF
14,NA,TRBV11-2,CASSPNFQGDKAFF
16,TRBD2,TRBV12-5,CASGGAGGRGVHEQFF
15,NA,TRBV5-5,CASSLWGRVKETQYF
12,NA,TRBV7-9,CASSPWVTEAFF
15,NA,TRBV29-1,CSVEALNLRRDTQYF
13,NA,TRBV19,CASSISPANEQYF
14,NA,TRBV9,CASSVAGPPGEQYF
16,NA,TRBV4-2,CASSQGAGFDKNIQYF
12,NA,TRBV13,CASSPHGDTQYF
14,TRBD1,TRBV29-1,CSVEGTGSYNEQFF
15,NA,TRBV27,CASPLTPQGTGELFF
15,NA,TRBV6-6,CASSYSWWSGYEQYF
13,NA,TRBV6-5,CASSTIQGYEQFF
13,NA,TRBV16,CASSREVSTEAFF
15,TRBD1,TRBV9,CASSGGQGKAYEQYF
14,TRBD2,TRBV27,CASRGLAVVNEQFF
13,NA,TRBV7-6,CASSLESNQPQHF
13,NA,TRBV29-1,CSVDDWTLYGYTF
15,TRBD1,TRBV27,CASSESRTGAYEQYF
16,NA,TRBV4-3,CASSQEGHWYQETQYF
14,NA,TRBV19,CASSSAGVGYEQYF
14,NA,TRBV5-1,CASSLMGRGGEQFF
14,TRBD2,TRBV15,CATRLAGGAGEQFF
14,NA,TRBV25-1,CASSESGNNQPQHF
14,NA,TRBV4-3,CASSQLQGNYEQYF
14,TRBD1,TRBV2,CAIRGGPGGTEAFF
14,NA,TRBV6-5,CASTQGRCTGELFF
14,TRBD1,TRBV6-1,CASTLAGTVYGYTF
12,NA,TRBV19,CASSGAVYEQYF
14,NA,TRBV6-4,CASSVGSDNSPLHF
18,TRBD1,TRBV4-3,CASSQASPGQGLANTQYF
13,NA,TRBV5-4,CASSLKSEATQYF
17,TRBD1,TRBV9,CASSPQIKGTGDYGYTF
17,NA,TRBV7-9,CASSSTAHTNTNYGYTF
15,TRBD1,TRBV19,CASSIGVQGYTEAFF
17,TRBD1,TRBV12-5,CASSLGTGLYEGYEQYF
16,TRBD1,TRBV13,CASSLRQGSERETQYF
15,NA,TRBV13,CASSFTGIQLYEQYF
16,TRBD1,TRBV5-6,CASSWRTGKNTGELFF
16,NA,TRBV6-4,CASSVSGGTGTDTQYF
14,TRBD1,TRBV5-4,CASSFRDRDYEQYF
15,TRBD1,TRBV19,CASSIGTGGGEPQHF
16,NA,TRBV6-5,CASSYSQNSLTDTQYF
14,TRBD1,TRBV13,CASSLDRDREPLHF